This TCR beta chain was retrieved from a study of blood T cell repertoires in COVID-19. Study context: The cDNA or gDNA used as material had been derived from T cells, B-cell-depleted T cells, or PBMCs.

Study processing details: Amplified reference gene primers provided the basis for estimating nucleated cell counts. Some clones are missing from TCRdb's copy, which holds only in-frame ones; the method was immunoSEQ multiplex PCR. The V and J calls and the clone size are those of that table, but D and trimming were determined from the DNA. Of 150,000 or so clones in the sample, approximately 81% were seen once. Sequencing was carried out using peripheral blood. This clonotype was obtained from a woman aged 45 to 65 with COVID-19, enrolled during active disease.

DNA of the CDR3: TGTGCCAGCAGCCCCGGAGCGGCTGGGTATACCGGGGAGCTGTTTTTT. Its protein is CASSPGAAGYTGELFF. The chain carries TRBV7-2 and TRBJ2-2, with D maybe TRBD2 (5 bases). V shed 5 bases and J shed 5 bases, with 18 bases lying between them. The CDR3 contains 16 residues. Germline CDR1 and CDR2: SGHTA and FQGNSA.